This record covers a single T cell receptor beta chain. What it recognizes is unknown. The V gene end was trimmed by 5 bases and the J gene end by 5 bases; junction bases not matched to a gene: 6. Germline CDR1 is DFQATT and CDR2 is SNEGSKA (reference sequence). This CDR3 is 13 amino acids long. These data belong to a study of blood T cells in healthy people across ages. A J-beta primer mix and a sample-barcoded 5' primer were used in a second PCR of about 7 to 12 cycles. TCRdb analysed the 5' RACE reads with MiXCR anew, one entry per CDR3 protein. The table has about 730,000 distinct CDR3 sequences, 35% to 45% seen once; the top ten hold 20% to 25%. Regarding the study as a whole: Nothing was known about donor CMV status, and this possibly confounded expanded clonotype changes.

The sequence came from a woman aged 55-69 years in good health. V is TRBV20-1 and J is TRBJ2-7; 10 bases fit TRBD2. The sequencing input was blood. CDR3 region: CSAGGLATHEQYF. Here the CDR3 DNA reads TGCAGTGCTGGGGGACTAGCGACCCACGAGCAGTACTTC.